This record covers a single T cell receptor beta chain. Its antigen remains unidentified. This sample is part of a study of monozygotic twins with inflammatory bowel disease. Incorporation of UMIs carrying a 6-nucleotide sample barcode was performed by template switching. Reprocessing the 5' RACE reads, TCRdb reports a single entry for every CDR3 protein and omits DNA. The sample holds about 210,000 distinct CDR3 sequences. Points from the study as a whole: No single strong signal or clonotype associated with IBD was supported. The study found lower TCRbeta diversity (inverse Simpson) in IBD patients than in healthy co-twins.

Germline V lookup: CDR1 SGHDT, CDR2 YYEEEE. CDR3 length: 14 residues. The sequence was obtained from a human donor with ulcerative colitis or Crohn's disease, or a healthy co-twin of an affected twin (not recorded which). The chain couples TRBV5-6 to TRBJ1-2; TCRdb reports TRBD1, a call that lacks DNA to check it against. The specimen sequenced was blood. The CDR3 here is CASSSQQGSYGYTF.